Presented here are 19 T cell receptor beta chains from one specimen sequenced in a study of human T cells and chemical hapten exposure. This sample's time point: patch test 1, 2 weeks after DPC sensitization. The treatment denotes: therapeutic diphenylcyclopropenone sensitization with weekly scalp DPC. TCRdb processed the RACE reads anew with MiXCR; each CDR3 protein has one entry. The sample contains roughly 70,000 distinct CDR3 sequences, more than 8% of which appear only once. The specimen comprised whole blood, sampled in connection with sensitization to the hapten diphenylcyclopropenone (DPC). These receptors were collected from a woman aged 40 to 55 with alopecia areata. Some clones in this sample may be carry-over from other donors' samples.

Ten or more counts support this clonotype. The V and J genes are TRBV11-2 and TRBJ2-7; the D is unclear. V gave up 0 bases and J gave up 8 bases, with 8 bases separating them. Germline V lookup: CDR1 SGHAT, CDR2 FQNNGV. This CDR3 comprises 12 residues. The CDR3 region has the DNA TGTGCCAGCAGCTTAGAAAGGGATAAGCAGTACTTC. Protein product: CASSLERDKQYF.

This clonotype was counted only a few times. The J gene is TRBJ2-5, the V gene TRBV10-3; 8 bases line up with TRBD2. CDR1 and CDR2 from the germline V gene are ENHRY and SYGVKD. This CDR3 spans 17 amino acids. The V segment lost 6 bases and the J segment 6 bases; nucleotides outside the gene matches: 18. The CDR3 here is CAISDSLSGADGKTQYF. CDR3 bases: TGTGCCATCAGCGACAGCCTTAGCGGGGCGGACGGGAAGACCCAGTACTTC.

The chain has TRBV19 and TRBJ2-1; TRBD2 agrees at 8 bases. Germline V gene lookup returns CDR1 LNHDA and CDR2 SQIVND (reference sequence). The CDR3 spans 15 residues. Trimming took 1 base from V and 4 from J; bases not matched to a gene: 3. This chain's CDR3 is CASSIAGGGYNEQFF. In DNA, the CDR3 is TGTGCCAGTAGTATAGCGGGCGGGGGGTACAATGAGCAGTTCTTC.

In this sample, this clonotype turned up many times. J is TRBJ1-2 and V is TRBV18, with TRBD1 as a possible D gene (5 bases). Trimming shortened V by 5 bases and J by 5 bases, and 18 bases separated the two germline ends. Germline V gene lookup returns CDR1 KGHSH and CDR2 LQKENI. CDR3 length equals 15 residues. The CDR3 coding sequence is TGTGCCAGCTCATCATCGGGGGGGACTTCATATGGCTACACCTTC. It codes for CASSSSGGTSYGYTF.

This clonotype appeared many times. The gene calls are TRBV20-1 and TRBJ2-3; TRBD2 aligns across 9 bases. The V gene end was trimmed by 6 bases and the J gene end by 4 bases; junction bases not matched to a gene: 8. The germline gives CDR1 DFQATT, CDR2 SNEGSKA (reference sequence). This CDR3 is 14 amino acids long. The CDR3 is CSATLGGGADTQYF. The CDR3 DNA reads as TGCAGTGCAACCTTAGGCGGGGGGGCAGATACGCAGTATTTT.

The rearrangement joins TRBV12-3 or TRBV12-4 to TRBJ2-3, with no clear D. Trimming pared 5 bases from V and 7 bases from J, leaving 7 bases between. The CDR3 has 11 amino acids. The CDR3: CASSTRNTQYF. The CDR3 DNA reads TGTGCCAGCAGTACCCGCAATACGCAGTATTTT.

This clonotype was found many times. The V call is TRBV4-3, the J call TRBJ2-6; D gene ambiguous. The germline V gene has CDR1 LGHNA and CDR2 YSLEER. CDR3 size: 17 residues. Trimming removed 1 base from V and 0 bases from J, with 10 bases in between. The CDR3, as DNA: TGCGCCAGCAGCCAAGGGACGTCAAGCTCTGGGGCCAACGTCCTGACTTTC. This sequence encodes CASSQGTSSSGANVLTF.

This clonotype has a handful of counts. This chain links TRBV3-1 with TRBJ2-5; D is ambiguous. The V end was cut by 4 bases, the J end by 4 bases, with 13 bases between. CDR3 length equals 14 residues. CDR1 is LGHDT, CDR2 YNNKEL, per germline (reference sequence). This CDR3 is CASSLNGLSETQYF. The CDR3 region has the DNA TGTGCCAGCAGCCTAAATGGGCTGTCAGAGACCCAGTACTTC.

J is TRBJ1-6 and V is TRBV7-8; 7 nucleotides match TRBD1. From germline, CDR1 is SGHVS and CDR2 FQNEAQ. This CDR3 spans 15 amino acids. Germline trimming cut 3 bases from V and 11 bases from J; bases unmatched to any gene: 10. This CDR3 reads CASSFGQGVPPPLHF. The CDR3 DNA follows: TGTGCCAGCAGCTTCGGGCAGGGGGTGCCGCCACCCCTCCACTTT. Using reference TRBV7-8 and TRBJ1-6 for the parts outside the CDR3, the full variable domain is GAGVSQSPRYKVAKRGQDVALRCDPISGHVSLFWYQQALGQGPEFLTYFQNEAQLDKSGLPSDRFFAERPEGSVSTLKIQRTQQEDSAVYLCASSFGQGVPPPLHFGNGTRLTVT.

This clonotype was recorded many times. The J gene is TRBJ1-1, the V gene TRBV6-2 or TRBV6-3; D unclear. The CDR3 runs to 12 residues. The germline V gene encodes CDR1 MNHEY and CDR2 SVGEGT. The V gene lost 4 bases and the J gene lost 2 bases, with 5 bases spanning the gap. CDR3 sequence: CASSLQNTEAFF. The CDR3, as DNA: TGTGCCAGCAGTTTGCAAAACACTGAAGCTTTCTTT.

This clonotype occurred many times. This sequence joins TRBV29-1 and TRBJ2-7, with 7 bases aligning to TRBD2. Per the germline V gene, CDR1 is SQVTM and CDR2 is ANQGSEA. The V and J ends lost 4 bases and 5 bases, in that order; junction bases with no gene match: 5. There are 12 residues in the CDR3. CDR3 sequence reads: CSVGEGWNEQYF. The CDR3 nucleotides read TGCAGCGTTGGGGAGGGATGGAACGAGCAGTACTTC.

V is TRBV6-6 and J is TRBJ2-5; D possibly corresponds to TRBD2 (5 bases). The CDR3 extends over 14 amino acids. The germline CDR1 and CDR2 sequences are MNHNY and SVGAGI (reference sequence). Trimming left V 5 bases short and J 4 bases short, with 14 bases between. The CDR3 sequence: CASSTSGGRETQYF. The CDR3 region has the DNA TGTGCCAGCAGTACGTCCGGAGGAAGAGAGACCCAGTACTTC.

This clonotype was recorded many times. The chain carries TRBV6-5 and TRBJ1-5, with 12 bases identical to TRBD1. Germline V CDR1 and CDR2: MNHEY, SVGAGI. With V trimmed by 5 bases and J by 5 bases, 7 bases remained unmatched. The CDR3 length is 16 residues. In nucleotides, the CDR3 is TGTGCCAGCAGTACCCGGGACAGGGGGCAGGATCAGCCCCAGCATTTT. It is translated as CASSTRDRGQDQPQHF.

There are many counts of this clonotype. The gene calls are TRBV4-1 and TRBJ2-7; D unclear. CDR1 is MGHRA and CDR2 is YSYEKL in the germline V gene. The CDR3 spans 11 residues. V lost 3 bases, J lost 7 bases, and 7 bases lay in between. The chain's CDR3 is CASSQGKEQYF. CDR3 bases: TGCGCCAGCAGCCAGGGCAAGGAGCAGTACTTC.

This chain uses TRBV9 with TRBJ1-6; D is unresolved. Germline CDR1 is SGDLS and CDR2 is YYNGEE. The CDR3 runs 12 residues. Trimming removed 4 bases at V and 13 bases at J, with 12 bases between. The CDR3 sequence: CASSLPTGPLHF. The CDR3 DNA sequence: TGTGCCAGCAGCCTACCGACGGGGCCCCTCCACTTT.

V is TRBV11-2 and J is TRBJ2-7, with D uncertain. Trimming pared 3 bases from V and 5 bases from J, leaving 11 bases between. The CDR3 loop spans 13 amino acids. CDR1 is SGHAT and CDR2 is FQNNGV in the germline V gene. This chain's CDR3 is CASSFLTPNEQYF. In DNA form, the CDR3 reads TGTGCCAGCAGCTTTCTAACCCCTAACGAGCAGTACTTC.

V usage is TRBV21-1 and J usage is TRBJ2-3. TRBV21-1 is flagged as a pseudogene. This CDR3 spans 14 amino acids. The CDR3 sequence: CASRATPRTDMQYF. DNA of the CDR3: TGTGCCAGCAGGGCGACACCGCGCACAGATATGCAGTATTTT.

This clonotype occurred once. V usage is TRBV27 and J usage is TRBJ2-2; D is unresolved. The CDR3 runs 12 residues. Trimming removed 4 bases from V and 4 bases from J, with 4 bases in between. Per germline, CDR1 MNHEY and CDR2 SMNVEV (reference sequence). In DNA, the CDR3 is TGTGCCAGCAGTTCTCCCACCGGGGAGCTGTTTTTT. It specifies CASSSPTGELFF.

The table lists this clonotype with many counts. This chain connects TRBV6-2 or TRBV6-3 to TRBJ1-2, with TRBD1 as a possible D gene (6 bases). CDR1 MNHEY and CDR2 SVGEGT come from the germline V gene. V lost 6 bases and J 4 bases, leaving 12 bases between the germline ends. The CDR3 loop spans 13 amino acids. CDR3 sequence (DNA): TGTGCCAGCAGCGCACAGGGATCCTATGGCTACACCTTC. This sequence encodes CASSAQGSYGYTF.